These 2 T cell receptor beta chains were sequenced from one sample in a study of relationships among human T cell subsets. Bead selections for CD25, CD56 and CD294 left a flow-through collected as Th1 cells. From mRNA, alpha and beta CDR3 regions were amplified using semiquantitative ARM-PCR. ARM-PCR used tagged nested gene-specific primers, then communal superprimers for exponential amplification. TCRdb reprocessed the multiplex PCR reads via MiXCR and lists one record per CDR3 protein. This sample has 10,000 to 15,000 distinct CDR3 sequences, with approximately 64% found just once. The sequencing input was CD4+ Th1 cells sorted from blood. The receptors were sampled from a man in his forties in good health.

This clonotype was picked up a small number of times. The rearrangement uses TRBV11-2 and TRBJ2-5; D not resolved. The CDR3 consists of 14 residues. CDR1 and CDR2 from the germline V gene are SGHAT and FQNNGV. Trimming cost V 2 bases and J 0 bases, with 7 bases left between them. The CDR3 region is CASSLSQNQETQYF. The CDR3 DNA follows: TGTGCCAGCAGCTTAAGCCAGAACCAAGAGACCCAGTACTTC.

This clonotype has a single count. The chain's CDR3 is CASSRGDEQFF. Written as DNA, the CDR3 is TGTGCCAGCAGTAGGGGGGATGAGCAGTTCTTC. The chain links TRBV6-5 to TRBJ2-1; D may match TRBD1 or TRBD2 (6 bases each). This CDR3 comprises 11 residues. Germline CDR1 MNHEY, CDR2 SVGAGI. Trimming shortened V by 5 bases and J by 8 bases, and 7 bases separated the two germline ends.